Presented here are 11 T cell receptor beta chains from one specimen sequenced in a study of blood T cells in healthy people across ages. PCR was performed a second time for about 7 to 12 cycles using a sample-barcoded 5' primer and a J-beta primer mix. A single record per CDR3 protein comes from TCRdb applying MiXCR to the 5' RACE reads. The sample has about a million distinct CDR3 sequences; around two fifths are singletons. Sequenced: blood. The receptors come from a man between 18 and 29 years old in good health.

The V and J genes are TRBV6-2 or TRBV6-3 and TRBJ2-2, with D unclear. V lost 0 bases to trimming and J lost 0 bases, with 11 bases between them. Germline CDR1 is MNHEY and CDR2 is SVGEGT. This CDR3 has 17 residues. The DNA for the CDR3 is TGTGCCAGCAGTTACTCGCACGGGCAGTCGAACACCGGGGAGCTGTTTTTT. Translated: CASSYSHGQSNTGELFF.

CDR3 nucleotide sequence: TGTGCCAGCAGTGAAATAGGGTTTGGGGGCTACACCTTC. It specifies CASSEIGFGGYTF. The J gene is TRBJ1-2, the V gene TRBV2; no clear D gene. Germline CDR1 is SNHLY and CDR2 is FYNNEI. This CDR3 comprises 13 residues. V was pared by 2 bases and J by 8 bases, with 12 bases between.

V and J are TRBV6-6 and TRBJ2-7; D uncertain. V dropped 0 bases and J dropped 2 bases, with 8 bases sitting between them. There are 14 residues in the CDR3. Germline V gives CDR1 MNHNY, CDR2 SVGAGI (reference sequence). The DNA for the CDR3 is TGTGCCAGCAGTTACTCCGTACTTCCCTACGAGCAGTACTTC. Protein: CASSYSVLPYEQYF.

The rearrangement joins TRBV20-1 to TRBJ2-7; 13 bases align to TRBD2. V lost 8 bases, J lost 4 bases, and 5 bases stayed unmatched. This CDR3 region has 13 residues. Germline V gene sequence: CDR1 DFQATT, CDR2 SNEGSKA (reference sequence). The CDR3 DNA sequence: TGCAGTACTGGGACTAGCGGGGTTTACGAGCAGTACTTC. It specifies CSTGTSGVYEQYF.

This clonotype has a handful of counts. The chain recombines TRBV11-2 with TRBJ2-5, with D possibly matching TRBD2 (5 bases). The V and J ends lost 5 bases and 1 base respectively, with 17 bases between them. The CDR3 sequence is 16 residues long. Per germline, CDR1 SGHAT and CDR2 FQNNGV. The CDR3 reads CASSLNTRLPQETQYF. The CDR3, as DNA: TGTGCCAGCAGCCTGAATACTAGACTTCCCCAAGAGACCCAGTACTTC.

This clonotype was counted a few times. The chain is built from TRBV7-9 and TRBJ2-7; maybe TRBD1 (5 bases). CDR1 and CDR2 from the germline V gene are SEHNR and FQNEAQ (reference sequence). The CDR3 sequence is 11 residues long. With 8 bases removed from V and 4 bases from J, the gap between germline ends came to 9 bases. The CDR3 loop reads CASDSLYEQYF. The CDR3 coding sequence is TGTGCCAGCGACAGTCTTTACGAGCAGTACTTC.

The J gene is TRBJ2-1, the V gene TRBV6-2 or TRBV6-3, with D perhaps being TRBD1 or TRBD2 (5 bases each). Germline V gene lookup returns CDR1 MNHEY and CDR2 SVGEGT. V was trimmed by 7 bases and J by 8 bases, leaving 21 bases between them. The CDR3 runs to 15 residues. For the CDR3, the DNA is TGTGCCAGCACTCCCATGGGGCTCCCGAGGGATGAGCAGTTCTTC. It translates to CASTPMGLPRDEQFF.

The chain recombines TRBV21-1 with TRBJ2-5; TRBD1, the D gene given by the table, was not confirmed from the DNA. TRBV21-1 is classified as a pseudogene. The CDR3 is made up of 16 amino acids. The CDR3 sequence: CASSKRVDRGYNEQYF. The CDR3 nucleotides are TGTGCCAGCAGCAAAAGGGTGGACAGGGGCTACAATGAGCAGTACTTC.

As regards this clonotype: It may be a read error: a sequence one base away is much more abundant. V and J are TRBV4-3 and TRBJ2-3, with 7 bases fitting TRBD1. This CDR3 comprises 13 residues. V dropped 4 bases and J dropped 7; count of bases not matched to a gene: 5. The germline CDR1 and CDR2 sequences are LGHNA and YSLEER. The CDR3 region has the DNA TGCGCCAGCAGCCGGACGACAGGGAATACGCAGTATTTT. It encodes CASSRTTGNTQYF.

This clonotype was seen only a few times. This chain uses TRBV29-1 with TRBJ2-1, with D possibly being TRBD1 (6 bases). V lost 7 bases to trimming and J lost 0 bases, with 13 bases between them. Germline assignment: CDR1 SQVTM and CDR2 ANQGSEA. CDR3 size: 14 residues. DNA for the CDR3: TGCAGCGGACAGGAGTGGAGCTCCTACAATGAGCAGTTCTTC. Its translation is CSGQEWSSYNEQFF.

The chain links TRBV14 to TRBJ1-4; no definite D call. Germline assignment: CDR1 SGHDN and CDR2 FVKESK. V was pared by 0 bases and J by 12 bases, with 14 bases between. There are 14 residues in the CDR3. Here the CDR3 reads CASSQEVEVSELFF. The DNA for the CDR3 is TGTGCCAGCAGCCAAGAAGTCGAGGTCTCGGAACTGTTTTTT.